The clone carrying this TCR beta chain was detected only a few times. The antigen remains unidentified. These data are taken from a study of T cells after yellow fever vaccination. Whole-study findings and limits: There was a possibility that FACS-sorted repertoires contained abundant clonotypes contaminating from the bulk population. The secondary response was weaker, and its peak arrived faster, on day 5 versus 15. Most primary-vaccination clones recurred post-booster (roughly 96% CD4, 88% CD8).

The TCR cDNA carried a universal primer site and UMIs from 5'RACE template switching. MiXCR, applied by TCRdb to the 5' RACE reads, yields one record per CDR3 protein. This sample carries 100,000 to 150,000 distinct CDR3 sequences, under 9% of them seen once, and the ten largest clones take 30% to 40%. V lost 7 bases and J lost 0, with 10 bases in between. This CDR3 comprises 14 residues. Germline assignment: CDR1 LNHDA and CDR2 SQIVND (reference sequence). This sequence originates from a man between 18 and 35 years old who received the YFV17D yellow fever vaccine. Sample: CD8+ T cells sorted from PBMCs, taken on the day of the yellow fever booster vaccination. The rearrangement joins TRBV19 to TRBJ1-5; D not certain. The CDR3 spells CASTADYSNQPQHF. The CDR3 DNA sequence: TGTGCCAGTACCGCGGACTATAGCAATCAGCCCCAGCATTTT.